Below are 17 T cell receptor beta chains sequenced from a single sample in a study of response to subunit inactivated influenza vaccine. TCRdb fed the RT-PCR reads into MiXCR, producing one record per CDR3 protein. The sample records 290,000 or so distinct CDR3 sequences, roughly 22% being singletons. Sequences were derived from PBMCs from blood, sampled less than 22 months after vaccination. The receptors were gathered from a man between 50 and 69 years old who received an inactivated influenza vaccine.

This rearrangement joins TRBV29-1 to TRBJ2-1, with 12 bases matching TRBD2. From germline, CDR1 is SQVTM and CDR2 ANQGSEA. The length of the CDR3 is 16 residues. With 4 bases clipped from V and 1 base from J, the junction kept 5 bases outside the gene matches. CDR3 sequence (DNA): TGCAGCGTTGGAGGACTAGCGGGGAGGTCCTACAATGAGCAGTTCTTC. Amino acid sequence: CSVGGLAGRSYNEQFF.

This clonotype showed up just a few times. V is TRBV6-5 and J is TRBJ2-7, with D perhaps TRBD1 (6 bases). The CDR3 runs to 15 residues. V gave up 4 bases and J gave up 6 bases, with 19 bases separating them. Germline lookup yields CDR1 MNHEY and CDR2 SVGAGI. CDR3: CASSSNRDINVEQYF. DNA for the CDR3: TGTGCCAGCAGTTCAAACCGGGACATTAACGTCGAGCAGTACTTC.

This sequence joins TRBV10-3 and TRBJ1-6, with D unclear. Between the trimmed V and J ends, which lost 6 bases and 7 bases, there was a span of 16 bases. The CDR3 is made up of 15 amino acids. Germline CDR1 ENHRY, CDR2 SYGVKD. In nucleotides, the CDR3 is TGTGCCATCAGCTCTTCCGGGGAAGGGAATTCACCCCTCCACTTT. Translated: CAISSSGEGNSPLHF.

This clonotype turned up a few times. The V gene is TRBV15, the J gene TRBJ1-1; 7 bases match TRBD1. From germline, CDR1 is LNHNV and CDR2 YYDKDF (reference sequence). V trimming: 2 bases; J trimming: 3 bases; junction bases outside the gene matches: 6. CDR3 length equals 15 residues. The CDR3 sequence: CATSRQGQWDTEAFF. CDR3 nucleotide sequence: TGTGCCACCAGCAGACAGGGACAGTGGGACACTGAAGCTTTCTTT. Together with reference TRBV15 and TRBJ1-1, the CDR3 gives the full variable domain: DAMVIQNPRYQVTQFGKPVTLSCSQTLNHNVMYWYQQKSSQAPKLLFHYYDKDFNNEADTPDNFQSRRPNTSFCFLDIRSPGLGDTAMYLCATSRQGQWDTEAFFGQGTRLTVV.

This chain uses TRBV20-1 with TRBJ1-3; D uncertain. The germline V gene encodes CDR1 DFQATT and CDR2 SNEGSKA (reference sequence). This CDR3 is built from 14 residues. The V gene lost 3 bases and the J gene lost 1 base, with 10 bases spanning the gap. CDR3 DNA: TGCAGTGCTAGTTTTGCCGGGTCTGGAAACACCATATATTTT. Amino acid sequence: CSASFAGSGNTIYF.

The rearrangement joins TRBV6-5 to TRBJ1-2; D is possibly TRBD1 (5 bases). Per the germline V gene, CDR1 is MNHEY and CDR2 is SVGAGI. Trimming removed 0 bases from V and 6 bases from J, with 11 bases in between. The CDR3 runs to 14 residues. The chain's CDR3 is CASSYSGGVDGYTF. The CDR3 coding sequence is TGTGCCAGCAGTTACTCGGGAGGGGTGGATGGCTACACCTTC.

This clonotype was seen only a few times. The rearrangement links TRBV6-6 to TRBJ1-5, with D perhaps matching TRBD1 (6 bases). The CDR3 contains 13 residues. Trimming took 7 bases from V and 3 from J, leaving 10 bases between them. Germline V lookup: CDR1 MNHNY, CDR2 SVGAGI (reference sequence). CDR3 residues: CASKGDLNQPQHF. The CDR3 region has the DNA TGTGCCAGCAAGGGGGATCTCAATCAGCCCCAGCATTTT.

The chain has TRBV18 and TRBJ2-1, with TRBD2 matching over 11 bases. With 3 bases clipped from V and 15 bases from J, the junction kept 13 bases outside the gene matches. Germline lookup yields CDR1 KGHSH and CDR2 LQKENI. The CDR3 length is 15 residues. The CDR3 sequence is CASSPGTELAGELFF. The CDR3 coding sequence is TGTGCCAGCTCACCCGGGACTGAACTAGCGGGAGAACTGTTCTTC. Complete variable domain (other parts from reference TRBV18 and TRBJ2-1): NAGVMQNPRHLVRRRGQEARLRCSPMKGHSHVYWYRQLPEEGLKFMVYLQKENIIDESGMPKERFSAEFPKEGPSILRIQQVVRGDSAAYFCASSPGTELAGELFFGPGTRLTVL.

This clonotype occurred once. The CDR3 sequence is CSVEEFSSTDTQYF. The CDR3 bases are TGCAGCGTTGAAGAGTTTTCTAGCACAGATACGCAGTATTTT. The chain couples TRBV29-1 to TRBJ2-3; D call uncertain. Trimming left V 0 bases short and J 0 bases short, with 7 bases between. CDR1 is SQVTM, CDR2 ANQGSEA, per germline. The CDR3 loop spans 14 amino acids.

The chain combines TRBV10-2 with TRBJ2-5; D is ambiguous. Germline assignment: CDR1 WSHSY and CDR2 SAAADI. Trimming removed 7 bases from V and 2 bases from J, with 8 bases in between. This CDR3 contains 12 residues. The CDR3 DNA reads TGCGCCAGCATGCAAGGGCAAGAGACCCAGTACTTC. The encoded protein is CASMQGQETQYF.

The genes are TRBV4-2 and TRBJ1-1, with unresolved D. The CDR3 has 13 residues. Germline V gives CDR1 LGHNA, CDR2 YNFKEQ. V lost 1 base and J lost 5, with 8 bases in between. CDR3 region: CASSQAGSTEAFF. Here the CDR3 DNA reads TGTGCCAGCAGCCAAGCGGGAAGTACTGAAGCTTTCTTT.

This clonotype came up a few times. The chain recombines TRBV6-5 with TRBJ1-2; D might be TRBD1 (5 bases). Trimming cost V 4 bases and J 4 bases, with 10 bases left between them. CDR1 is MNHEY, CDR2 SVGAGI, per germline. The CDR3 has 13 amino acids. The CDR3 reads CASSLGASYGYTF. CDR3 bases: TGTGCCAGCAGTTTAGGGGCCAGCTATGGCTACACCTTC.

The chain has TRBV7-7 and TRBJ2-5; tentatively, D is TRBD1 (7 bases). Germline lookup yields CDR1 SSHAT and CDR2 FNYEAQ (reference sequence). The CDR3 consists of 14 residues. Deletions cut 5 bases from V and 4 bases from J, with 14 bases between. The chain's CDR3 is CASSQTGRGETQYF. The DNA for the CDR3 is TGTGCCAGCAGCCAGACAGGGCGGGGAGAGACCCAGTACTTC.

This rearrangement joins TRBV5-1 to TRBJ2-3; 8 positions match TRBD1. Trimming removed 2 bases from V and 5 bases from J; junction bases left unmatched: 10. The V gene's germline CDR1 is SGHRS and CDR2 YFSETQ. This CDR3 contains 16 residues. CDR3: CASSLVRGQGIDTQYF. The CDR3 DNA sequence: TGCGCCAGCAGCTTAGTTCGCGGACAGGGAATAGATACGCAGTATTTT.

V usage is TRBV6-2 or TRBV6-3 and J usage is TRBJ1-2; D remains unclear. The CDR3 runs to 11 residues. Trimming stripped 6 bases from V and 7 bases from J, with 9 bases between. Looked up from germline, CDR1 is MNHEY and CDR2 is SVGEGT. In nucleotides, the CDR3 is TGTGCCAGCAGAAGCACCGCTGGCTACACCTTC. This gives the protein CASRSTAGYTF.

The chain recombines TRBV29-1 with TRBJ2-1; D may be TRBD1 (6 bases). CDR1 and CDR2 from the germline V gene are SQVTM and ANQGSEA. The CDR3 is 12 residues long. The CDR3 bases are TGCAGGGTTAGGGGGTCCAACAATGAGCAGTTCTTC. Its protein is CRVRGSNNEQFF.

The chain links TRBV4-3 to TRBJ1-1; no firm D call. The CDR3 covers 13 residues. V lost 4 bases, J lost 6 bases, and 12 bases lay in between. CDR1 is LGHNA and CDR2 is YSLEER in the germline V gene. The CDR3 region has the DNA TGCGCCAGCAGCCGATTGGGTGTGGCTGAAGCTTTCTTT. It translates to CASSRLGVAEAFF.